This TCR beta chain derives from a study of cytomegalovirus exposure and HLA in healthy donors. Note on this clone: Antigen unknown.

Study conclusions and caveats: A later analysis linked a missense DCLRE1C variant to TCR beta V- and J-gene trimming. Sequencing probably produced one cluster of sequence variants that were highly shared.

PCR amplification relied on 60 Vbeta primers (plus 13 Jbeta primers). Profiled with immunoSEQ multiplex PCR; TCRdb holds only in-frame clones, not every one. Of 150,000 to 200,000 clones in the sample, about 80% were seen once. The V gene's germline CDR1 is SGHDT and CDR2 YYEEEE. V lost 0 bases to trimming and J lost 5 bases, with 8 bases between them. CDR3 length equals 13 residues. The genes are TRBV5-6 and TRBJ2-5, with D perhaps matching TRBD1 (5 bases). The material sequenced was PBMCs. This clonotype was sampled from a woman younger than 45 in good health and CMV-seropositive. Here the CDR3 reads CASSLAGAETQYF. The CDR3 DNA reads TGTGCCAGCAGCTTGGCTGGGGCGGAGACCCAGTACTTC.